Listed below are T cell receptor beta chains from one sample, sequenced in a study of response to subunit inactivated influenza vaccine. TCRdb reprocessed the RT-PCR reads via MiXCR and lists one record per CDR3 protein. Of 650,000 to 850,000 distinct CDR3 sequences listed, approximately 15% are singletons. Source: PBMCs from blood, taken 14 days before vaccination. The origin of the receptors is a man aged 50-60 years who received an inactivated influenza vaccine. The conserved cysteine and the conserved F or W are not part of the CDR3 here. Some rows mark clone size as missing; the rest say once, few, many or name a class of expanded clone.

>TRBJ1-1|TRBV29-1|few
SVGHRANTEAF
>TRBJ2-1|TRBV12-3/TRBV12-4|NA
ASSFTGTSGRGPGDEQF
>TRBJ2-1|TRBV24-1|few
ATSDPRTKYNEQF
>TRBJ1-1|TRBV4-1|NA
ASSQVRENTEAF
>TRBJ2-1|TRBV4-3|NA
ASSQDRPTNSYNEQF
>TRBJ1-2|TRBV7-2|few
ASSYPSGGGSYGYT
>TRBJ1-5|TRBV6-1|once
ASSELGSYSNQPQH
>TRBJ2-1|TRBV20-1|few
SARGRLADYNEQF
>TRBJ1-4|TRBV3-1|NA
ASSPWGGFEKLF
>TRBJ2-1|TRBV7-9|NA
ASSPRLAGPFNEQF
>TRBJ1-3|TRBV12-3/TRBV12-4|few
ASTKRRVSSGNTIY
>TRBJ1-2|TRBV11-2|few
ASSFPKGRNYGYT
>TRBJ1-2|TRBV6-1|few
ASRLGQGVYGYT
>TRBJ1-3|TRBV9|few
ASSARQGLDGNTIY
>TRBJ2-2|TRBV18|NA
ARDRTYTGELF
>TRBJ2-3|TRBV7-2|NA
ASRIAGITDTQY
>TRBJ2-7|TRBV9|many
ASSARGRVEQY
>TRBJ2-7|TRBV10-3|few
AISGGLAGTYEQY
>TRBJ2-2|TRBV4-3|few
ASSQTSGSGELF
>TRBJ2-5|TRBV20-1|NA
SAKTGTGFETQY
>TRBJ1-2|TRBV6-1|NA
ASSKQGAEAGYT
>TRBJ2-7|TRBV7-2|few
ASSKGVWANEQY
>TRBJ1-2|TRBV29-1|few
SLPQEPSSYGYT
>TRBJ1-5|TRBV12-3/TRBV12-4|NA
ASSYSGLHNQPQH
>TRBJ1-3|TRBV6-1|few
ASSRGTGSGNTIY
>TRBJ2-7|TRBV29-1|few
SVGQGFYEQY
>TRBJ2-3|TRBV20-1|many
SATLAGGTDTQY
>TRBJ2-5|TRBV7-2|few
ASSLRRWQETQY
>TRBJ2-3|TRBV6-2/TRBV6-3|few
ASSYSLRAGDRDTQY
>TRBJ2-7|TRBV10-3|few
ATTPSGGLYEQY
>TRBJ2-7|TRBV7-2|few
ASSWTGEGYEQY
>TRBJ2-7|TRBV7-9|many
ASSPRQAYEQY
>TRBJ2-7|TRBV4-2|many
ASSQDGLAGGPYEQY
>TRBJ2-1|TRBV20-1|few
SATSITAGTSGSYNEQF
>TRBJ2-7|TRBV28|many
ASSLTPTYEQY
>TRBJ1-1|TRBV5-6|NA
ASNVRWRNTEAF